What follows are 18 T cell receptor beta chains derived from one specimen sequenced in a study of T-cell memory formation after mild COVID-19. TCRdb itself ran the 5' RACE reads through MiXCR, one entry per CDR3 protein. The data hold 150,000 or so distinct CDR3 sequences, with roughly 14% observed a single time. Specimen: PBMCs or a T cell subset sorted from them (not recorded which). The receptor source for this set is an adult woman who had mild COVID-19 (a few samples of this study predate the infection). Cell type and time point are not known.

This clonotype was recorded a few times. The genes are TRBV2 and TRBJ2-3, with 8 bases identical to TRBD2. This CDR3 has 14 amino acids. CDR1 and CDR2 from the germline V gene are SNHLY and FYNNEI. J gave up 5 bases and V 10 bases, and 11 bases lay outside the gene matches. CDR3 nucleotides: TGTGCCATAACGGCGGGGGGCCGGGGAGATACGCAGTATTTT. Translated: CAITAGGRGDTQYF.

The sample holds many counts of this clonotype. The V gene is TRBV7-7, the J gene TRBJ2-7; a weak D match, TRBD2 (5 bases). Trimming removed 5 bases at V and 4 bases at J, with 12 bases between. CDR3 length equals 13 residues. Germline CDR1 and CDR2: SSHAT and FNYEAQ (reference sequence). The CDR3 sequence: CASSQSEGYEQYF. The CDR3 nucleotides are TGTGCCAGCAGCCAAAGCGAGGGATACGAGCAGTACTTC.

In its sample, this clonotype was seen a few times. The rearrangement links TRBV12-3 or TRBV12-4 to TRBJ2-3; no clear D. V was cut by 3 bases and J by 3 bases, with 10 bases left in between. CDR3 length: 14 amino acids. The CDR3 DNA reads TGTGCCAGCAGTTTGTCAGAGAGGACAGATACGCAGTATTTT. Its protein is CASSLSERTDTQYF.

This rearrangement joins TRBV15 to TRBJ1-5; unclear D gene. CDR3 length: 16 residues. V was cut by 0 bases and J by 0 bases, with 9 bases left in between. Germline V CDR1 and CDR2: LNHNV, YYDKDF (reference sequence). CDR3 DNA: TGTGCCACCAGCAGAGATCGATTTATTAGCAATCAGCCCCAGCATTTT. Encoded protein: CATSRDRFISNQPQHF.

This clonotype has only a few counts. The V call is TRBV7-3, the J call TRBJ2-5; no clear D. Germline V lookup: CDR1 SGHTA, CDR2 FQGTGA. The CDR3 consists of 15 residues. V was cut by 4 bases and J by 2 bases, with 14 bases left in between. In DNA, the CDR3 is TGTGCCAGCAGCTCCGGGTTGCCTTCGCAAGAGACCCAGTACTTC. Protein product: CASSSGLPSQETQYF.

This clonotype has only a few counts. The J gene is TRBJ2-3, the V gene TRBV5-1, with D perhaps matching TRBD1 (5 bases). V was trimmed by 2 bases and J by 6 bases, leaving 16 bases between them. The germline gives CDR1 SGHRS, CDR2 YFSETQ. CDR3 length: 15 residues. The CDR3: CASSFGAIHGDTQYF. CDR3 DNA: TGCGCCAGCAGCTTTGGGGCCATTCACGGGGATACGCAGTATTTT.

This clonotype was detected only a few times. The CDR3 protein is CASSLTFGQPQHF. CDR3 DNA sequence: TGTGCCAGCAGCTTAACCTTCGGTCAGCCCCAGCATTTT. The chain recombines TRBV7-9 with TRBJ1-5; D call uncertain. The CDR3 spans 13 residues. V was trimmed by 2 bases and J by 6 bases, leaving 8 bases between them. Germline values: CDR1 SEHNR, CDR2 FQNEAQ (reference sequence). The full variable domain, with the rest looked up from reference TRBV7-9 and TRBJ1-5, is DTGVSQNPRHKITKRGQNVTFRCDPISEHNRLYWYRQTLGQGPEFLTYFQNEAQLEKSRLLSDRFSAERPKGSFSTLEIQRTEQGDSAMYLCASSLTFGQPQHFGDGTRLSIL.

As for this clonotype: At one boundary the junction diverges from the germline segment, which might be a read error. The genes are TRBV7-7 and TRBJ2-6; D tentatively reads TRBD1 or TRBD2 (5 bases each). The CDR3 contains 19 residues. Germline V gene lookup returns CDR1 SSHAT and CDR2 FNYEAQ (reference sequence). The CDR3 region is CASSLASWGRAAGANVLTF. The CDR3 bases are TGTGCTAGCAGCTTAGCATCATGGGGGAGAGCTGCTGGGGCCAACGTCCTGACTTTC.

This clonotype was seen a handful of times. The chain carries TRBV18 and TRBJ1-5; D is possibly TRBD1 (6 bases). The ends were cut back, 6 bases at V and 4 bases at J, with 13 bases in the middle. The CDR3 has 14 residues. The germline gives CDR1 KGHSH, CDR2 LQKENI. This chain's CDR3 is CASSPGHGNQPQHF. DNA for the CDR3: TGTGCCAGCTCCCCGGGACACGGAAATCAGCCCCAGCATTTT.

The chain uses TRBV3-1 and TRBJ1-2; a possible D gene is TRBD1 (6 bases). The V and J ends lost 1 base and 3 bases respectively, with 9 bases between them. CDR3 size: 14 residues. Germline lookup yields CDR1 LGHDT and CDR2 YNNKEL (reference sequence). CDR3 protein: CASSQAGAYYGYTF. The CDR3 nucleotides are TGTGCCAGCAGCCAAGCAGGGGCCTACTATGGCTACACCTTC. Combining the CDR3 with reference TRBV3-1 and TRBJ1-2 gives the whole variable domain DTAVSQTPKYLVTQMGNDKSIKCEQNLGHDTMYWYKQDSKKFLKIMFSYNNKELIINETVPNRFSPKSPDKAHLNLHINSLELGDSAVYFCASSQAGAYYGYTFGSGTRLTVV.

The chain is built from TRBV5-4 and TRBJ1-2; perhaps TRBD1 as D (5 bases). The V gene lost 0 bases and the J gene lost 8 bases, with 8 bases spanning the gap. Germline CDR1 reads SGHNT; CDR2 reads YYREEE (reference sequence). The CDR3 sequence is 12 residues long. CDR3 nucleotide sequence: TGTGCCAGCAGCTTGGTAGGGGACGGCTACACCTTC. Translating gives CASSLVGDGYTF. Supplemented by reference TRBV5-4 and TRBJ1-2, the full variable domain reads ETGVTQSPTHLIKTRGQQVTLRCSSQSGHNTVSWYQQALGQGPQFIFQYYREEENGRGNFPPRFSGLQFPNYSSELNVNALELDDSALYLCASSLVGDGYTFGSGTRLTVV.

This clonotype turned up a few times. The chain couples TRBV12-3 or TRBV12-4 to TRBJ2-1; D is unclear. There are 12 residues in the CDR3. V lost 1 base and J 8 bases, leaving 6 bases between the germline ends. The CDR3 loop reads CASSLDLDEQFF. The CDR3 nucleotides read TGTGCCAGCAGTTTAGACCTAGATGAGCAGTTCTTC.

The sample holds a few counts of this clonotype. The chain has TRBV7-9 and TRBJ2-3; D is perhaps TRBD1 or TRBD2 (5 bases each). Germline CDR1 SEHNR, CDR2 FQNEAQ (reference sequence). V dropped 6 bases and J dropped 2 bases, with 18 bases sitting between them. The CDR3 contains 16 residues. This CDR3 is CASRAPGPTLTDTQYF. DNA for the CDR3: TGTGCCAGCAGGGCCCCGGGACCGACTCTCACAGATACGCAGTATTTT.

This clonotype was observed a handful of times. The genes are TRBV7-7 and TRBJ2-3; 9 bases are shared with TRBD2. CDR3 length equals 15 residues. Germline V lookup: CDR1 SSHAT, CDR2 FNYEAQ (reference sequence). V dropped 1 base and J dropped 2; count of bases not matched to a gene: 1. CDR3 nucleotide sequence: TGTGCCAGCAGCTTAGGCGGGGGGGACACAGATACGCAGTATTTT. This sequence encodes CASSLGGGDTDTQYF.

The chain joins TRBV14 to TRBJ1-1; 7 nucleotides match TRBD1. The CDR3 loop spans 14 amino acids. V lost 0 bases, J lost 5 bases, and 3 bases stayed unmatched. The V gene's germline CDR1 is SGHDN and CDR2 FVKESK. This chain's CDR3 is CASSQDPGQTEAFF. CDR3 DNA sequence: TGTGCCAGCAGCCAAGACCCGGGACAGACTGAAGCTTTCTTT.

The V gene is TRBV3-1, the J gene TRBJ1-2, with 8 bases matching TRBD1. This CDR3 is 17 amino acids long. V was pared by 0 bases and J by 3 bases, with 9 bases of the junction left unmatched. Germline CDR1 reads LGHDT; CDR2 reads YNNKEL (reference sequence). The CDR3, as DNA: TGTGCCAGCAGCCAAGATATATCAGACAGGGGCCACTATGGCTACACCTTC. Protein: CASSQDISDRGHYGYTF.

This clonotype was detected a few times. This rearrangement joins TRBV18 to TRBJ1-5; D unresolved. The CDR3 runs to 18 residues. The V and J ends lost 0 bases and 4 bases respectively, with 19 bases between them. In germline, CDR1 is KGHSH, CDR2 LQKENI. CDR3 sequence: CASSPPLGSWNTNQPQHF. DNA for the CDR3: TGTGCCAGCTCACCACCGTTAGGGAGTTGGAATACAAATCAGCCCCAGCATTTT.

The rearrangement uses TRBV7-2 and TRBJ2-1, with D possibly being TRBD1 (6 bases). Looked up from germline, CDR1 is SGHTA and CDR2 is FQGNSA. The CDR3 length is 14 residues. The V gene lost 5 bases and the J gene lost 3 bases, with 11 bases spanning the gap. The CDR3: CASSRGGGYNEQFF. Written as DNA, the CDR3 is TGTGCCAGCAGCCGAGGGGGTGGCTACAATGAGCAGTTCTTC. Full variable domain (rest looked up from reference TRBV7-2 and TRBJ2-1): GAGVSQSPSNKVTEKGKDVELRCDPISGHTALYWYRQSLGQGLEFLIYFQGNSAPDKSGLPSDRFSAERTGGSVSTLTIQRTQQEDSAVYLCASSRGGGYNEQFFGPGTRLTVL.